The 17 T cell receptor beta chains given below trace back to one sample, sequenced in a study of beta chain features in type 1 diabetes. Study results and limitations: All four CD4+ subsets from Type 1 diabetes patients carried moderately but significantly shorter TCRB CDR3s.

Expressed TCRB transcripts were sequenced, since all the RNA that had been isolated was reverse transcribed. Profiled with immunoSEQ multiplex PCR; TCRdb holds only in-frame clones, not every one. The repertoire has hundreds of thousands of clones, approximately 10% of them found once; the top ten carry 1%. No antigen is known for these receptors. The sequenced sample consisted of central memory CD4+ T cells from blood. These receptors all come from a man younger than 40 with type 1 diabetes.

The V and J genes are TRBV9 and TRBJ1-1; D unclear. This CDR3 contains 16 residues. Germline CDR1 SGDLS, CDR2 YYNGEE. V lost 0 bases, J lost 0 bases, and 12 bases lay in between. The CDR3 DNA is TGTGCCAGCAGCGTAGGCGACACGAGCATGAACACTGAAGCTTTCTTT. This codes for CASSVGDTSMNTEAFF.

The chain recombines TRBV19 with TRBJ2-1; 10 nucleotides align to TRBD1. Germline lookup yields CDR1 LNHDA and CDR2 SQIVND (reference sequence). V was pared by 4 bases and J by 3 bases, with 6 bases of the junction left unmatched. This CDR3 is 16 amino acids long. CDR3 sequence (DNA): TGTGCCAGTAGTACCCGGACAGGGGGAGTCTACAATGAGCAGTTCTTC. Protein sequence: CASSTRTGGVYNEQFF.

V usage is TRBV6-6 and J usage is TRBJ1-3, with TRBD1 matching 11 bases. CDR3 length equals 14 residues. Germline values: CDR1 MNHNY, CDR2 SVGAGI (reference sequence). With V trimmed by 5 bases and J by 8 bases, 5 bases remained unmatched. The DNA of the CDR3 is TGTGCCAGCAGTCAGGACAGGGGGCGGGACACCATATATTTT. This gives the protein CASSQDRGRDTIYF.

This clone was counted only a few times. The rearrangement uses TRBV2 and TRBJ1-1; TRBD1 matches 8 bases. CDR3 length: 14 amino acids. V lost 4 bases and J lost 6; bases outside the gene matches: 7. Germline assignment: CDR1 SNHLY and CDR2 FYNNEI. CDR3 sequence (DNA): TGTGCCAGCAGTGTCGCTCAGGGGGCCTCTGAAGCTTTCTTT. Protein: CASSVAQGASEAFF.

This clone came up many times. The chain couples TRBV7-2 to TRBJ2-1, with 8 nucleotides matching TRBD2. The CDR3 runs 16 residues. V lost 5 bases to trimming and J lost 8 bases; unmatched junction nucleotides: 14. The germline gives CDR1 SGHTA, CDR2 FQGNSA. CDR3 amino acids: CASSRTRTSRGDEQFF. DNA for the CDR3: TGTGCCAGCAGCCGGACACGGACTAGCCGGGGGGATGAGCAGTTCTTC.

This chain links TRBV30 with TRBJ2-5; D not certain. The J call could be wrong; TRBJ2-7 is a better fit for the DNA end. Germline V lookup: CDR1 GTSNPN, CDR2 SVGIG (reference sequence). The CDR3 sequence is 11 residues long. The CDR3: CAWSDRYEQYF. CDR3 in DNA: TGTGCCTGGAGTGACCGTTACGAGCAGTACTTC.

This clone was seen a handful of times. The chain combines TRBV6-4 with TRBJ2-3; 10 nucleotides align to TRBD2. The CDR3 is made up of 15 amino acids. V gave up 4 bases and J gave up 7 bases; unmatched junction bases: 8. The germline gives CDR1 MRHNA, CDR2 SNTAGT. The CDR3 DNA is TGTGCCAGCAGTGGACAAAGCGGGGGGGCCTATACGCAGTATTTT. Amino acid sequence: CASSGQSGGAYTQYF.

This clone showed up many times. The chain recombines TRBV7-2 with TRBJ1-2; 11 bases match TRBD1. The germline V gene encodes CDR1 SGHTA and CDR2 FQGNSA. There are 17 residues in the CDR3. V dropped 4 bases and J dropped 6; count of bases not matched to a gene: 13. The DNA for the CDR3 is TGTGCCAGCAGCTCAACCCCCTCGGGACAGGGGGGCGATGGCTACACCTTC. The encoded protein is CASSSTPSGQGGDGYTF.

CDR3 sequence: CASSEAGTSGTDTQYF. For the CDR3, the DNA is TGTGCCAGCAGCGAAGCCGGGACTAGTGGCACAGATACGCAGTATTTT. The V call is TRBV9, the J call TRBJ2-3; 8 bases align to TRBD2. Germline V gene data show CDR1 as SGDLS and CDR2 as YYNGEE. This CDR3 comprises 16 residues. V was pared by 3 bases and J by 1 base, with 7 bases of the junction left unmatched.

This clone was picked up a small number of times. The chain recombines TRBV6-5 with TRBJ1-6, with a weak D call TRBD1 (6 bases). Germline lookup yields CDR1 MNHEY and CDR2 SVGAGI. The germline V and J ends were trimmed by 8 bases and 10 bases, with 15 bases remaining between them. The CDR3 has 13 residues. Written as DNA, the CDR3 is TGTGCCAGCCGTTGGGGGGCACGGTCACCCCTCCACTTT. It codes for CASRWGARSPLHF.

In its sample, this clone was seen a few times. The CDR3 loop is CASSYQAGANIGYTF. As DNA, the CDR3 is TGTGCCAGCAGCTACCAAGCAGGGGCGAATATCGGCTACACCTTC. The rearrangement links TRBV7-2 to TRBJ1-2; the D gene is possibly TRBD1 (6 bases). CDR3 length: 15 residues. The ends were cut back, 4 bases at V and 8 bases at J, with 20 bases in the middle. Germline V CDR1 and CDR2: SGHTA, FQGNSA.

Points on this clone: Other DNA sequences of this sample code for an identical CDR3. This chain uses TRBV5-6 with TRBJ2-5; TRBD1 is a possible D gene (5 bases). V gave up 1 base and J gave up 4 bases, with 5 bases separating them. Germline V gives CDR1 SGHDT, CDR2 YYEEEE. The CDR3 sequence is 12 residues long. Written as DNA, the CDR3 is TGTGCCAGCAGCTTGCAGGGAGAGACCCAGTACTTC. Translating it yields CASSLQGETQYF.

The J gene is TRBJ1-4, the V gene TRBV18; D gene uncertain. Trimming took 0 bases from V and 4 from J, leaving 15 bases between them. The CDR3 runs to 17 residues. The germline V gene has CDR1 KGHSH and CDR2 LQKENI. DNA for the CDR3: TGTGCCAGCTCACCACCAGGAGCGGCAGCATTTAATGAAAAACTGTTTTTT. Its translation: CASSPPGAAAFNEKLFF.

This clone appeared a few times. The CDR3 sequence: CASGEQGSSYNSPLHF. In DNA, the CDR3 is TGTGCCAGCGGAGAGCAGGGGAGCTCCTATAATTCACCCCTCCACTTT. This sequence joins TRBV19 and TRBJ1-6; D is possibly TRBD1 (6 bases). Trimming pared 9 bases from V and 0 bases from J, leaving 15 bases between. Germline CDR1 and CDR2: LNHDA and SQIVND (reference sequence). This CDR3 is 16 amino acids long.

This clone was detected many times. The gene calls are TRBV18 and TRBJ2-1; D might be TRBD2 (5 bases). Trimming left V 1 base short and J 8 bases short, with 12 bases between. This CDR3 is built from 14 residues. In germline, CDR1 is KGHSH, CDR2 LQKENI. CDR3 sequence (DNA): TGTGCCAGCTCACCACGGACTCGCTTCCATGAGCAGTTCTTC. This translates into CASSPRTRFHEQFF.

This chain connects TRBV11-3 to TRBJ2-1, with 9 bases matching TRBD1. The length of the CDR3 is 15 residues. Germline CDR1 is SGHNT and CDR2 is YENEEA. Losses at the gene ends were 4 bases for V and 9 bases for J; bases not matched to a gene: 10. This CDR3 reads CASSYRQGVMGEQFF. Written as DNA, the CDR3 is TGTGCCAGCAGCTATCGACAGGGGGTAATGGGTGAGCAGTTCTTC.

This clone occurred many times. The rearrangement links TRBV28 to TRBJ1-5; D ambiguous. This CDR3 is 12 amino acids long. Trimming pared 3 bases from V and 7 bases from J, leaving 7 bases between. Germline V lookup: CDR1 MDHEN, CDR2 SYDVKM. This CDR3 reads CASSLLGQPQHF. DNA for the CDR3: TGTGCCAGCAGTTTGTTGGGGCAGCCCCAGCATTTT.